The 14 T cell receptor beta chains below were found in one sample sequenced in a study of technical replicates of blood from a few donors. The method was immunoSEQ multiplex PCR; TCRdb's version includes in-frame clones alone and lacks a portion of them. The table has under 65,000 clones, roughly 92% seen once. The sequenced material came from PBMCs. These receptors all come from a human donor in good health. Some clones in this sample may be carry-over from other donors' samples.

The count of this clone is one. The V gene is TRBV6-4, the J gene TRBJ2-3, with D perhaps TRBD2 (5 bases). V was clipped by 0 bases and J by 2 bases, with 9 bases between them. CDR1 is MRHNA, CDR2 SNTAGT, per germline. CDR3 length equals 15 residues. Written as DNA, the CDR3 is TGTGCCAGCAGTGACTCTGGGGAGCCCACAGATACGCAGTATTTT. It yields the protein CASSDSGEPTDTQYF.

By share, this clone ranks as medium-sized. V usage is TRBV27 and J usage is TRBJ2-1; D is possibly TRBD1 (5 bases). Looked up from germline, CDR1 is MNHEY and CDR2 is SMNVEV (reference sequence). The CDR3 is 16 residues long. V was shortened by 6 bases and J by 0 bases, with 15 bases between the two germline ends. The CDR3 nucleotides read TGTGCCAGCAGCCGACCCGACAGATTCTCCTACAATGAGCAGTTCTTC. The encoded protein is CASSRPDRFSYNEQFF.

The genes are TRBV27 and TRBJ2-7; D perhaps matches TRBD1 (6 bases). The CDR3 totals 15 residues. Deletions cut 5 bases from V and 5 bases from J, with 19 bases between. Germline V gene sequence: CDR1 MNHEY, CDR2 SMNVEV (reference sequence). DNA for the CDR3: TGTGCCAGCAGTCCGACCCAACAGGGTGACCACGAGCAGTACTTC. The encoded protein is CASSPTQQGDHEQYF.

The chain joins TRBV7-2 to TRBJ2-7, with 7 bases that match TRBD1. The CDR3 runs 16 residues. The germline CDR1 and CDR2 sequences are SGHTA and FQGNSA. The V segment lost 0 bases and the J segment 5 bases; nucleotides outside the gene matches: 10. CDR3 sequence: CASSLAGLEGAHEQYF. The CDR3 DNA reads as TGTGCCAGCAGCTTAGCGGGGCTTGAGGGGGCCCACGAGCAGTACTTC.

This chain uses TRBV18 with TRBJ2-1, with 8 nucleotides matching TRBD2. The CDR3 is 15 amino acids. Germline V CDR1 and CDR2: KGHSH, LQKENI. The junction had 8 bases not matched to a gene; V was cut back by 3 bases and J by 7 bases. CDR3 DNA: TGTGCCAGCTCACCCCCGAGCGGGAGCCAGAATGAGCAGTTCTTC. Translating gives CASSPPSGSQNEQFF. The full variable domain, its missing parts supplied by reference TRBV18 and TRBJ2-1, is NAGVMQNPRHLVRRRGQEARLRCSPMKGHSHVYWYRQLPEEGLKFMVYLQKENIIDESGMPKERFSAEFPKEGPSILRIQQVVRGDSAAYFCASSPPSGSQNEQFFGPGTRLTVL.

A word on this clone: Compared with germline, one end of the junction differs, possibly owing to a read error. The chain carries TRBV6-1 and TRBJ2-7; D may be TRBD1 (6 bases). This CDR3 comprises 12 residues. CDR1 and CDR2 from the germline V gene are MNHNS and SASEGT. CDR3 nucleotides: TGTGCCAGCAGTGAATCCCGGACAGCTCGGAACTTC. Amino acid sequence: CASSESRTARNF.

This sequence joins TRBV6-6 and TRBJ2-5; 7 nucleotides align to TRBD1. The CDR3 extends over 14 amino acids. The germline CDR1 and CDR2 sequences are MNHNY and SVGAGI (reference sequence). Unmatched junction bases numbered 4, after V lost 4 bases and J lost 2 bases. The CDR3 nucleotides are TGTGCCAGCAGTTTCGGGACAGCACAAGAGACCCAGTACTTC. As protein: CASSFGTAQETQYF.

The rearrangement links TRBV7-2 to TRBJ2-7; 8 bases align to TRBD1. The germline V gene has CDR1 SGHTA and CDR2 FQGNSA. The CDR3 has 14 residues. The ends lost 3 bases at V and 0 bases at J; junction bases unmatched: 1. CDR3 in amino acids: CASSLDRASYEQYF. Here the CDR3 DNA reads TGTGCCAGCAGCTTGGACAGGGCCTCCTACGAGCAGTACTTC.

The chain couples TRBV11-2 to TRBJ1-2; 11 bases fit TRBD1. The CDR3 spans 14 residues. Trimming removed 3 bases from V and 6 bases from J; junction bases left unmatched: 3. In germline, CDR1 is SGHAT, CDR2 FQNNGV. CDR3 coding DNA: TGTGCCAGCAGCTTCACGGGACAGGGGGATGGCTACACCTTC. Encoded protein: CASSFTGQGDGYTF.

The V call is TRBV9, the J call TRBJ1-4; D remains ambiguous. V shed 3 bases and J shed 4 bases, with 16 bases lying between them. CDR3 size: 16 residues. Per germline, CDR1 SGDLS and CDR2 YYNGEE. CDR3 protein: CASSAFPTEDNEKLFF. The CDR3, as DNA: TGTGCCAGCAGCGCCTTCCCGACGGAGGATAATGAAAAACTGTTTTTT.

V and J are TRBV11-2 and TRBJ2-7, with D possibly TRBD1 on 7 matching bases. Between the trimmed V and J ends, which lost 5 bases and 0 bases, there was a span of 20 bases. Germline V CDR1 and CDR2: SGHAT, FQNNGV. The CDR3 extends over 17 amino acids. The DNA for the CDR3 is TGTGCCAGCAGCGTCCGGAAGGAGGGGGCCAGCTCCTACGAGCAGTACTTC. Amino acid sequence: CASSVRKEGASSYEQYF.

J is TRBJ2-7 and V is TRBV21-1; the DNA was not used to check the table's D call, TRBD1. TRBV21-1 is termed a pseudogene. The CDR3 extends over 16 amino acids. The CDR3 here is CASSHRTKKKVHEQYF. The CDR3 DNA reads as TGTGCCAGCAGCCACCGGACAAAAAAGAAGGTCCACGAGCAGTACTTC.

The chain recombines TRBV7-9 with TRBJ2-7, with 8 bases identical to TRBD2. The V gene's germline CDR1 is SEHNR and CDR2 FQNEAQ (reference sequence). This CDR3 is 15 amino acids long. Unmatched junction bases numbered 4, after V lost 0 bases and J lost 3 bases. For the CDR3, the DNA is TGTGCCAGCAGCTTAGCCTTAGCGGGACGCTACGAGCAGTACTTC. This translates into CASSLALAGRYEQYF.

The chain recombines TRBV5-4 with TRBJ2-5; 8 nucleotides align to TRBD2. V trimming: 7 bases; J trimming: 5 bases; junction bases outside the gene matches: 10. The CDR3 extends over 14 amino acids. CDR1 and CDR2 from the germline V gene are SGHNT and YYREEE (reference sequence). This chain's CDR3 is CASGVGGAVETQYF. The CDR3 DNA is TGTGCCAGCGGAGTCGGGGGGGCCGTCGAGACCCAGTACTTC.